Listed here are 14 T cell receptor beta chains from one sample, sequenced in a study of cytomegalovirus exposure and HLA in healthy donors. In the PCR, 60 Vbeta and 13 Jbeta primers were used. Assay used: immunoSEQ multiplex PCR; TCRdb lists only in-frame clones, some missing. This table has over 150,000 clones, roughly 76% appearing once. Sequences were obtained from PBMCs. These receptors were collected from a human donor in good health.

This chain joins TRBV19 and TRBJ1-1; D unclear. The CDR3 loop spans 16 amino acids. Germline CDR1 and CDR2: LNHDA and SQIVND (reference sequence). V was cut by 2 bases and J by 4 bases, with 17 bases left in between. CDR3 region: CASSISFGLLSTEAFF. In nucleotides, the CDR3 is TGTGCCAGTAGTATATCATTCGGACTGCTCAGCACTGAAGCTTTCTTT.

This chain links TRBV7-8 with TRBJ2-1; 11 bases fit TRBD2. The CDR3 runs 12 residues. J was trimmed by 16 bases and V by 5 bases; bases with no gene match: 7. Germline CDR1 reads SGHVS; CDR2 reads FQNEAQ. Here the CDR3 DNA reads TGTGCCAGCAGCGAAATAGCGGGGGGGCTTTTCTTC. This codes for CASSEIAGGLFF.

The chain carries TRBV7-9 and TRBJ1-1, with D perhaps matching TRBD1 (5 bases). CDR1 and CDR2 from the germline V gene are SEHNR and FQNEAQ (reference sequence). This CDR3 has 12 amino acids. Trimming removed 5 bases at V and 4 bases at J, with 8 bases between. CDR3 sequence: CASSDDSTEAFF. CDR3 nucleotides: TGTGCCAGCAGCGATGACAGCACTGAAGCTTTCTTT.

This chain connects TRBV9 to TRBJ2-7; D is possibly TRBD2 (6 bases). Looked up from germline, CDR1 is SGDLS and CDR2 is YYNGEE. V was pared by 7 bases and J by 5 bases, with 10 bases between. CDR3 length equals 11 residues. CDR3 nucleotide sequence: TGTGCCAGCGGGGGGTTCCACGAGCAGTACTTC. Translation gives CASGGFHEQYF.

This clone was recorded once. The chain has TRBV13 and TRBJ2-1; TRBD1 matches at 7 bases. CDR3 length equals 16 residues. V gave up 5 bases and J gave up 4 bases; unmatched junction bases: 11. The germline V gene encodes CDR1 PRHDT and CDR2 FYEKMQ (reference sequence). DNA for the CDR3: TGTGCCAGCAGCGACACGGGACAGAATTTTTACAATGAGCAGTTCTTC. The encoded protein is CASSDTGQNFYNEQFF.

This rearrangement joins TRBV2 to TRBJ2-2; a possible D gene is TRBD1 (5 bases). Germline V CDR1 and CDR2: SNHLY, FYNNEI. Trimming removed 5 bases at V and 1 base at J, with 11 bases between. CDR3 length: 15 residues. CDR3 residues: CASSLSDRNTGELFF. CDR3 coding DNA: TGTGCCAGCAGTTTATCCGACAGGAACACCGGGGAGCTGTTTTTT.

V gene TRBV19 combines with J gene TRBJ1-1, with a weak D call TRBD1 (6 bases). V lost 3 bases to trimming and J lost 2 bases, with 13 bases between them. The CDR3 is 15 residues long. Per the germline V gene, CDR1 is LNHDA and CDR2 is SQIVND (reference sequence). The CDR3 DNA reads TGTGCCAGTAGTATTTTTGCGGGGGGCAACACTGAAGCTTTCTTT. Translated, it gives CASSIFAGGNTEAFF.

Written as DNA, the CDR3 is TGCGCCAGCAGCTTTGGGACAGGGGGAAGGAGTGAAAAACTGTTTTTT. As protein: CASSFGTGGRSEKLFF. V usage is TRBV5-1 and J usage is TRBJ1-4; 11 nucleotides agree with TRBD1. Trimming at V came to 2 bases and at J to 7 bases, leaving 7 bases not matched to a gene. Germline CDR1 is SGHRS and CDR2 is YFSETQ. The CDR3 extends over 16 amino acids.

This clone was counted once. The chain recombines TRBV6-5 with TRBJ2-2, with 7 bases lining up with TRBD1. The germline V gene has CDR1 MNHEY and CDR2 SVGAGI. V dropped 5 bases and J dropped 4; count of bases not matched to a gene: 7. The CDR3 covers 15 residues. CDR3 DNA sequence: TGTGCCAGCAGTACACCCCGACAGGGCACCGGGGAGCTGTTTTTT. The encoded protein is CASSTPRQGTGELFF.

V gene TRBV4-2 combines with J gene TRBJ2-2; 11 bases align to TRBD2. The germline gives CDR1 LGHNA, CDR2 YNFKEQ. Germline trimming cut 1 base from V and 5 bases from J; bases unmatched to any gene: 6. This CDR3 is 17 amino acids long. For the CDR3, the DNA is TGTGCCAGCAGCCAAGGGGTAGCGGGGGGGCGTACCGGGGAGCTGTTTTTT. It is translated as CASSQGVAGGRTGELFF.

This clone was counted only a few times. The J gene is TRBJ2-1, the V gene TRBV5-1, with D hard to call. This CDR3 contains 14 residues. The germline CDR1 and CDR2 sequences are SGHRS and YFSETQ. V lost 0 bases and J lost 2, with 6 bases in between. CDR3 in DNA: TGCGCCAGCAGCTTGGTAACAGCCTACAATGAGCAGTTCTTC. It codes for CASSLVTAYNEQFF.

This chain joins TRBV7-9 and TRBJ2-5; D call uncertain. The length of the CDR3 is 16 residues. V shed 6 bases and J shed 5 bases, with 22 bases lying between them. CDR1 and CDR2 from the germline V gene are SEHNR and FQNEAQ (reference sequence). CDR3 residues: CASSSYSGIRRETQYF. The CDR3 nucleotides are TGTGCCAGCAGTTCCTACTCGGGTATTAGAAGGGAGACCCAGTACTTC.

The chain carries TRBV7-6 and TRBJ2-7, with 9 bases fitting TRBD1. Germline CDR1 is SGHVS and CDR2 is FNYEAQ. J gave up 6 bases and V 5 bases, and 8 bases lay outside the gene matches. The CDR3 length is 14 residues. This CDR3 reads CASSLGQGPIEQYF. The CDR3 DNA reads TGTGCCAGCAGCCTGGGACAGGGCCCAATCGAGCAGTACTTC.

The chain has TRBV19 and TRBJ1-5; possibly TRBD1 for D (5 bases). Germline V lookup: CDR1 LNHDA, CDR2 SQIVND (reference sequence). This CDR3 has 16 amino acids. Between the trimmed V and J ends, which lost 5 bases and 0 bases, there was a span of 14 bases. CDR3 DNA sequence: TGTGCCAGTAGTTCGTTGGGCAGGGTTAGCAATCAGCCCCAGCATTTT. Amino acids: CASSSLGRVSNQPQHF.